This T cell receptor (beta chain) was obtained from a study of beta chain features in type 1 diabetes. Overall study context: Cell yields, gender and age were similar in healthy donors and patients. Findings and limits, study-wide: The study found that naive, central memory and Treg TCRB repertoires appeared more similar in patients than in healthy donors. Moderate but significant shortening of TCRB CDR3s was recorded in all four CD4+ subsets from Type 1 diabetes patients.

Concerning this clone itself: Its antigen is unknown.

This CDR3 contains 12 residues. Trimming pared 0 bases from V and 9 bases from J, leaving 9 bases between. Germline-derived CDR1 and CDR2 are SGHDT and YYEEEE. Each of the CD4+ naive, central memory, regulatory and stem cell-like memory populations was sorted via CD45RO/CCR7/CD25/CD127/CD95/CD27. Every bit of the isolated RNA underwent reverse transcription, so sequencing read expressed TCRB transcripts. TCRdb keeps only in-frame clones here, not all; method: immunoSEQ multiplex PCR. This table holds under 45,000 clones, about half found once. The sample comprised stem cell memory CD4+ T cells from blood. The origin of this receptor is a woman in her twenties or thirties in good health. The gene calls are TRBV5-6 and TRBJ1-1; no clear D. CDR3 loop: CASSLVISQAFF. In DNA form, the CDR3 reads TGTGCCAGCAGCTTGGTTATTTCCCAAGCTTTCTTT. Supplemented by reference TRBV5-6 and TRBJ1-1, the full variable domain reads DAGVTQSPTHLIKTRGQQVTLRCSPKSGHDTVSWYQQALGQGPQFIFQYYEEEERQRGNFPDRFSGHQFPNYSSELNVNALLLGDSALYLCASSLVISQAFFGQGTRLTVV.